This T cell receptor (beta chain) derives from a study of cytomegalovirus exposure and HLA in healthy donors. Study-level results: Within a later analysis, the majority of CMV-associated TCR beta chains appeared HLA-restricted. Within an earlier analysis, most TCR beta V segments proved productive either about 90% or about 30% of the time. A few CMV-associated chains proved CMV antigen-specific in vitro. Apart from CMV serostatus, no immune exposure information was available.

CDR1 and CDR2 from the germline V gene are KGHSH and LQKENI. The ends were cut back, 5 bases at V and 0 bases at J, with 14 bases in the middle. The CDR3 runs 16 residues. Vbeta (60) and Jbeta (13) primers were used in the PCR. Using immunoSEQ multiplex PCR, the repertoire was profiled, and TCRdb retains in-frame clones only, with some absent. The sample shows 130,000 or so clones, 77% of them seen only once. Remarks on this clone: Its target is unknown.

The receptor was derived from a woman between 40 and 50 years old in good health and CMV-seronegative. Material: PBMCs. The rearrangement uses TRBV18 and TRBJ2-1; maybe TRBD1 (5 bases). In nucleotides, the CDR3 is TGTGCCAGCTCAGCTCAGACAGAGAGCTCCTACAATGAGCAGTTCTTC. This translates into CASSAQTESSYNEQFF.